The following is a T cell receptor (beta chain) sequence with its context. This clone was seen only once. Its antigen is not yet known. Per-nucleotide qualities are absent, and no much larger clonotype sits a single base away. The sample is drawn from a study of blood T cell repertoires in COVID-19 (TCRdb year 2020). Background on the whole study: Collaborator samples came from the United States, Italy and Spain and covered acute and convalescent phases of COVID-19. Samples came from the ongoing ImmuneRACE study (first 160 participants) plus 1,254 subjects from 6 global collaborators. Subjects who had been exposed to COVID-19, were actively infected with it, or had recovered from it provided the deeply sampled blood TCRbeta repertoires that made up the dataset. The repertoires were released in a freely available public database intended as a resource for research on the immune response to SARS-CoV-2. The prospective study material was composed of cDNA or gDNA derived from T cells, B-cell-depleted T cells, or PBMCs. Where HLA class I and class II types were available, the types were taken from metadata supplied by the sample provider, not from assay-based typing. The sample metadata nearly always contained a de-identified subject ID, COVID-19 status, age in years and sex. What the work shows at the level of the full study, not this receptor alone: The quantity of clinical and demographic metadata differed by source and by participant and was supplied without curation.

In Seattle, one collaborating source enrolled patients while the infection was active and tracked those patients longitudinally over the course of disease. The collaborating institutions used their own protocols to collect whole blood in K2EDTA tubes. For TCRbeta analysis, collaborators shipped samples in one of three forms: frozen whole blood, isolated PBMCs, or DNA extracted from either of those sample types. Relative to germline, V is 4 bases shorter and J is 5 bases shorter, with 9 bases between their ends. For CDR1 and CDR2, the germline V gene lists SGHRS and YFSETQ. Spanning cysteine to phenylalanine, the CDR3 consists of 13 amino acids. Here the CDR3 DNA is all that survives: 39 bases in frame from base 1. The immunoSEQ Assay, a bias-controlled multiplex PCR, was used to amplify TCRbeta CDR3 regions from genomic DNA. The study's processing was this. Nucleated cell counts per sample were estimated from amplification of reference gene primers within the assay. Sequence reads were collapsed and filtered to measure the absolute abundance of every unique TCRbeta CDR3 rearrangement. For each sample, productive Simpson clonality was calculated as the square root of Simpson's diversity index across productive rearrangements. TCRdb took this table from immuneACCESS and kept in-frame rearrangements with V and J called. Such tables lack part of the clones; where checked against another copy, unresolved V genes explain under half of the gap, and the rest is unexplained. V and J calls and clone size are given by that table; D and trimming were obtained from the DNA. The sample table shows over 90,000 clones, and roughly 92% are seen once. The ten largest clones add up to more than 1.5% of the sample.

This clonotype was obtained from a woman between 50 and 59 years old with COVID-19, enrolled during active disease. In this chain, TRBV5-1 is recombined with TRBJ2-2, with an unclear D gene assignment. The sample consisted of peripheral blood. The sequence in DNA is TGCGCCAGCAGCCAAATTGTGACCGGGGAGCTGTTTTTT. Translated, it gives CASSQIVTGELFF. With the rest looked up from the reference TRBV5-1 and TRBJ2-2 genes rather than sequenced, the full variable domain is KAGVTQTPRYLIKTRGQQVTLSCSPISGHRSVSWYQQTPGQGLQFLFEYFSETQRNKGNFPGRFSGRQFSNSRSEMNVSTLELGDSALYLCASSQIVTGELFFGEGSRLTVL.